The clone carrying this TCR beta chain was detected many times. The sample originates from a study of metastatic and nonmetastatic thyroid tumors. For the study at large: The comparison covered peripheral blood and tumor or nodule tissue in malignant and benign thyroid patients.

Every patient was untreated before thyroid surgery. TCRdb re-clonotyped the PCR reads through MiXCR. The sample has around 34,000 clones; about a fifth are singletons. Germline CDR1 reads SGHTA; CDR2 reads FQGTGA. This CDR3 is 14 amino acids long. V lost 5 bases and J lost 3, with 10 bases in between. This clonotype was sampled from a male donor with papillary thyroid cancer or a benign thyroid nodule (not recorded which). Some clones in this sample may be carry-over from other donors' samples. The chain employs TRBV7-3 and TRBJ2-2; perhaps TRBD2 as D (6 bases). Sequenced: tumor tissue. The CDR3 protein is CASSPGLYTGELFF. The CDR3 DNA sequence: TGTGCCAGCAGCCCGGGACTTTACACCGGGGAGCTGTTTTTT.